This T cell receptor (beta chain) was identified during a study of siplizumab effects on memory and regulatory T cells. V was pared by 1 base and J by 5 bases, with 5 bases between. Germline lookup yields CDR1 SEHNR and CDR2 FQNEAQ (reference sequence). The length of the CDR3 is 12 residues. Assay used: immunoSEQ multiplex PCR; TCRdb lists only in-frame clones, some missing. The table records some 96,000 clones, over 90% of them present only once. Study observations and caveats: Among alloreactive clones, only a minor fraction mapped to unstimulated subsets.

Comments on this clone: The antigen remains undetermined.

The chain employs TRBV7-9 and TRBJ2-5; unclear D gene. The sequenced sample was non-Treg CD4+ T cells sorted from blood. The sequence was collected from a human donor in good health. In DNA form, the CDR3 reads TGTGCCAGCAGCTTAGTAGATGAGACCCAGTACTTC. Its translation is CASSLVDETQYF.